Shown below are 5 T cell receptor beta chains from a single sample sequenced in a study of blood T cell repertoires in COVID-19. Repertoires were generated with immunoSEQ multiplex PCR, while TCRdb's copy carries only in-frame clones and drops some. The sample lists a few hundred thousand clones; roughly 90% were seen once. Source material: peripheral blood. Receptors were obtained from a woman aged 55-70 years with COVID-19, enrolled during active disease.

The CDR3 sequence: CASSFLQGGEAFF. The CDR3 DNA is TGTGCCAGCAGTTTCCTACAGGGCGGTGAAGCTTTCTTT. This chain joins TRBV12-3 or TRBV12-4 and TRBJ1-1; perhaps TRBD1 as D (6 bases). Trimming cost V 3 bases and J 7 bases, with 12 bases left between them. The CDR3 loop spans 13 amino acids.

The chain recombines TRBV11-3 with TRBJ2-1; TRBD1 might be the D (6 bases). CDR1 and CDR2 from the germline V gene are SGHNT and YENEEA. The V and J ends lost 5 bases and 6 bases respectively, with 14 bases between them. The CDR3 contains 14 residues. CDR3 DNA: TGTGCCAGCAGCAATCGACAGGCCCTCAATGAGCAGTTCTTC. It encodes CASSNRQALNEQFF.

The chain links TRBV6-2 or TRBV6-3 to TRBJ2-7, with TRBD1 matching over 8 bases. Germline CDR1 MNHEY, CDR2 SVGEGT. With V trimmed by 6 bases and J by 3 bases, 7 bases remained unmatched. The CDR3 has 14 amino acids. The CDR3 DNA sequence: TGTGCCAGCAGACCTGGACAGGGCGGCTACGAGCAGTACTTC. This sequence encodes CASRPGQGGYEQYF.

In this sample, this clone turned up once. The chain is built from TRBV12-3 or TRBV12-4 and TRBJ2-5; perhaps TRBD2 as D (5 bases). This CDR3 is 13 amino acids long. V lost 7 bases to trimming and J lost 4 bases, with 13 bases between them. CDR3 nucleotide sequence: TGTGCCAGCACCCTGGGGAGTGGAGAGACCCAGTACTTC. As protein: CASTLGSGETQYF.

A single count supports this clone. This chain uses TRBV7-9 with TRBJ2-3; 9 positions match TRBD1. The CDR3 is 15 residues long. V lost 3 bases to trimming and J lost 4 bases; unmatched junction nucleotides: 5. Germline assignment: CDR1 SEHNR and CDR2 FQNEAQ (reference sequence). The DNA for the CDR3 is TGTGCCAGCAGCTTCCCGGGACAGGGCGCAGATACGCAGTATTTT. Translating gives CASSFPGQGADTQYF.